A selection of T cell receptor beta chains follows, all from one sample in a study of OX40 agonist ivuxolimab in advanced cancers. Libraries were prepared by immunoSEQ multiplex PCR; TCRdb keeps only in-frame clonotypes and omits some of them. This sample has about 45,000 clones, with around 94% found just once. This sample comprised CD4+ or CD8+ T cells sorted from blood, obtained in a trial of the OX40 agonist ivuxolimab. The receptor source for this set is an adult with an advanced solid tumor such as melanoma, head and neck, liver or kidney cancer. Both conserved end residues are part of each CDR3. D genes are given only for firm matches.

d_call v_call cdr3_aa
- TRBV27 CASSRGYFGQETQYF
TRBD1 TRBV2 CANRPRDRGNTEAFF
TRBD1 TRBV11-2 CASSASGTGGTEAFF
- TRBV7-3 CASSLVAGSVSEQYF
- TRBV21-1 CASSTGDNRRETQYF
- TRBV4-3 CASSPSSQGGAYEQYF
- TRBV27 CASSDGSPYEQYF
TRBD2 TRBV5-4 CASSGGGYNEQFF
- TRBV6-1 CASLPGVNTEAFF
TRBD2 TRBV27 CASSGGLQETQYF
TRBD1 TRBV18 CASSPRDRGLGPNSNYGYTF
TRBD1 TRBV2 CASRTGGEQYF
TRBD2 TRBV7-8 CASSRRGTSGTYNEQFF
- TRBV5-6 CASTNVGGSDTQYF
- TRBV14 CTSSHTGGSYEQYF
- TRBV4-2 CASSQEGDSYNEQFF
TRBD1 TRBV5-6 CASSLAQGGNYGYTF
- TRBV19 CASSVEAISRGYEQYF
TRBD2 TRBV7-3 CASSLGASGYEQYF
- TRBV7-9 CASSLSYEQYF
TRBD2 TRBV7-3 CASSYFAGVGNEQFF
TRBD1 TRBV10-3 CAISGGTGGEQYF
- TRBV7-9 CASSLSGVVDEQFF
TRBD2 TRBV6-1 CAAGQRESAYEQYF
- TRBV2 CASSEVKLAGELFF
TRBD2 TRBV7-2 CASNLAGPSYEQYF
- TRBV7-6 CASSDLSGANVLTF
- TRBV2 CASRGIDEQFF
- TRBV5-6 CASSLEGLGETQYF
- TRBV19 CASRGSWGGTEAFF
TRBD2 TRBV30 CAWSVLAGDNEQFF
TRBD1 TRBV7-9 CASSSGQLFAYEQYF
- TRBV19 CASTEQGSSGNTIYF